Here is one T cell receptor (beta chain) with its context. Its specificity is not known. Each sorted population was over 98% pure. The isolated RNA, all of it, was reverse transcribed, so expressed TCRB transcripts were what got sequenced. Some clones are missing from TCRdb's copy, which holds only in-frame ones; the method was immunoSEQ multiplex PCR. The sample records about 350,000 clones, roughly a fifth being singletons. The data were taken from a study of beta chain features in type 1 diabetes. Trimming took off 8 bases at V and 10 bases at J, with 14 bases between the two ends. Germline-derived CDR1 and CDR2 are LNHDA and SQIVND (reference sequence). This CDR3 spans 11 amino acids. Notes on the study in general: Moderately but significantly shorter TCRB CDR3s were found in Type 1 diabetes patients in all four CD4+ subsets.

The source is a woman under 30 in good health. This chain uses TRBV19 with TRBJ1-1; tentative D call: TRBD1 (5 bases). The sample consisted of naive CD4+ T cells from blood. In nucleotides, the CDR3 is TGTGCCAGTCGCTCATCGCAGGGAGCTTTCTTT. Amino acid sequence: CASRSSQGAFF.